This TCR beta chain was captured by sequencing in a study of neurological immune-mediated disorders. This clonotype came up many times. The authors produced cDNA by 5'RACE using 10-nucleotide random UMIs. TCRdb independently ran MiXCR on the 5' RACE reads; one entry per CDR3 protein. The table has some 86,000 distinct CDR3 sequences, just over 2.5% seen once. Trimming cost V 6 bases and J 4 bases, with 6 bases left between them. The CDR3 consists of 11 residues. The germline V gene has CDR1 DFQATT and CDR2 SNEGSKA (reference sequence). The chain has TRBV20-1 and TRBJ1-4; no reliable D call. Sequencing was done on a sample of PBMCs. The receptor was derived from a woman in her 30s with multiple sclerosis. The DNA of the CDR3 is TGCAGTGCGCAAAGTAATGAAAAACTGTTTTTT. Translation: CSAQSNEKLFF.